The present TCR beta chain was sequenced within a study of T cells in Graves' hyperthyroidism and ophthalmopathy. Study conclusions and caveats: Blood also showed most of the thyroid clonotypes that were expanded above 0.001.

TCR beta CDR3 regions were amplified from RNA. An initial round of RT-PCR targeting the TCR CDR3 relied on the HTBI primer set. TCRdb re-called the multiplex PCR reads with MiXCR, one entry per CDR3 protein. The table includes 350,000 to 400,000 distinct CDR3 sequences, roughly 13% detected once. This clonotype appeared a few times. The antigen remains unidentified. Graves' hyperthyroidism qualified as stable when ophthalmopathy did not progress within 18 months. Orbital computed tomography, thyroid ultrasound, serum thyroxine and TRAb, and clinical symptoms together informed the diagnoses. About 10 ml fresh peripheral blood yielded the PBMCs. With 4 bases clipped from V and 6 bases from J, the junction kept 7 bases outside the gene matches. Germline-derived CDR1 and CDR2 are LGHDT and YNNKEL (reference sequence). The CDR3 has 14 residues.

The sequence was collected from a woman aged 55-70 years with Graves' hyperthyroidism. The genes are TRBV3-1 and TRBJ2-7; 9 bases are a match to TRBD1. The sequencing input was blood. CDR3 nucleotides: TGTGCCAGCAGCCGACAGGGGGTAGAGGGCGAGCAGTACTTC. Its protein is CASSRQGVEGEQYF.